This T cell receptor beta chain was documented in a study of tumor-infiltrating lymphocytes in localized non-small cell lung cancer. Looking at the study overall: Some samples were collected after neoadjuvant chemotherapy; smokers, never-smokers and several histologies were included. Findings and limits, study-wide: Each assay used a separate piece of the same tissue. Recurrence-free survival showed no association with tumor T-cell fraction. T-cell fraction did not differ between immunotypes IM1 and IM2.

The sample holds a few counts of this clone. Its target is unknown. Repertoires were generated with immunoSEQ multiplex PCR, while TCRdb's copy carries only in-frame clones and drops some. The sample consists of roughly 8,400 clones, around 77% of them appearing once. The CDR3 covers 13 residues. J gave up 10 bases and V 2 bases, and 6 bases lay outside the gene matches. The germline V gene has CDR1 WSHSY and CDR2 SAAADI. The source material was lung tumor tissue. The clonotype was recovered from a human donor with non-small cell lung cancer. The chain has TRBV10-2 and TRBJ1-1; the match to TRBD1 covers 8 bases. The CDR3 nucleotides are TGCGCCAGCAGTGAGGATATCAGGGGGCGAGCTTTCTTT. Amino acids: CASSEDIRGRAFF.